This TCR beta chain was obtained from a study of early T cells in non-severe SARS-CoV-2 infection. Across the whole study: The study sequenced bulk RNA from unsorted whole blood, with chains unpaired. General study results and limits: Database matching using VDJdb favored anti-spike CD8 responses, with private and CD4 specificities left missing.

Individually, cDNA molecules had unique molecular identifiers attached to them. TCRdb processed the 5' RACE reads anew with MiXCR; each CDR3 protein has one entry. The table records tens of thousands of distinct CDR3 sequences, 7% to 10% of them present only once. This clonotype was seen ten or more times. Its specificity is not known. The source material was whole blood. This sequence was found in an adult who was a healthcare worker with PCR-confirmed SARS-CoV-2 infection or an uninfected control (not recorded which).

As DNA, the CDR3 is TGTGCCAGCAGCCTGGACAGGGTTCGCGAGCAGTACTTC. As protein: CASSLDRVREQYF. The chain is built from TRBV12-3 or TRBV12-4 and TRBJ2-7, with 8 bases identical to TRBD1. V gave up 6 bases and J gave up 6 bases; unmatched junction bases: 7. The CDR3 has 13 residues.